These 23 T cell receptor beta chains share one sample of origin, sequenced in a study of T-cell memory formation after mild COVID-19. TCRdb used MiXCR to reprocess the 5' RACE reads, holding one entry per CDR3 protein. The table lists about 620,000 distinct CDR3 sequences, under 20% of them singletons. The sequenced sample was PBMCs or a T cell subset sorted from them (not recorded which). All receptors come from an adult woman who had mild COVID-19 (a few samples of this study predate the infection). Cell type and time point are not known.

The chain combines TRBV18 with TRBJ1-1; the D gene is possibly TRBD1 (5 bases). CDR1 and CDR2 from the germline V gene are KGHSH and LQKENI. V gave up 1 base and J gave up 4 bases, with 10 bases separating them. CDR3 length: 14 amino acids. The CDR3: CASSPRNTGTEAFF. DNA of the CDR3: TGTGCCAGCTCACCACGTAATACAGGCACTGAAGCTTTCTTT.

The chain links TRBV12-3 or TRBV12-4 to TRBJ2-5; no firm D call. The CDR3 totals 14 residues. Trimming left V 4 bases short and J 1 base short, with 10 bases between. The CDR3 nucleotides read TGTGCCAGCAGTTCGCTAGATCTCCAAGAGACCCAGTACTTC. This gives the protein CASSSLDLQETQYF.

The chain is built from TRBV19 and TRBJ2-1; the D call may be TRBD1 or TRBD2 (5 bases each). CDR1 LNHDA and CDR2 SQIVND come from the germline V gene (reference sequence). The CDR3 is made up of 15 amino acids. V was trimmed by 3 bases and J by 0 bases, leaving 9 bases between them. This CDR3 is CASSISGGSYNEQFF. The CDR3 DNA reads as TGTGCCAGTAGTATCTCTGGGGGCTCCTACAATGAGCAGTTCTTC.

This chain uses TRBV7-2 with TRBJ2-7; 8 bases agree with TRBD1. The germline gives CDR1 SGHTA, CDR2 FQGNSA. V lost 2 bases to trimming and J lost 3 bases; unmatched junction nucleotides: 6. The CDR3 consists of 15 residues. This CDR3 reads CASSLSGGTGYEQYF. CDR3 coding DNA: TGTGCCAGCAGCTTATCAGGGGGCACGGGCTACGAGCAGTACTTC.

The rearrangement joins TRBV19 to TRBJ2-2; 9 positions agree with TRBD2. Per germline, CDR1 LNHDA and CDR2 SQIVND (reference sequence). Trimming cost V 7 bases and J 2 bases; bases outside gene matches: 8. This CDR3 region has 16 residues. This CDR3 is CASKVSGSYNTGELFF. The DNA of the CDR3 is TGTGCCAGTAAGGTTAGCGGGAGTTATAACACCGGGGAGCTGTTTTTT.

A few counts support this clonotype. The chain combines TRBV27 with TRBJ1-6; D may be TRBD1 (5 bases). Trimming left V 3 bases short and J 3 bases short, with 9 bases between. The CDR3 length is 15 residues. Looked up from germline, CDR1 is MNHEY and CDR2 is SMNVEV (reference sequence). In DNA form, the CDR3 reads TGTGCCAGCAGTTTGGGGCAGCTCTATAATTCACCCCTCCACTTT. Its protein is CASSLGQLYNSPLHF.

The CDR3 sequence: CASSGESGTGREKLFF. As DNA, the CDR3 is TGCGCCAGCAGCGGAGAATCCGGGACAGGGAGGGAAAAACTGTTTTTT. This chain uses TRBV5-1 with TRBJ1-4; 9 bases align to TRBD1. The CDR3 is 16 amino acids. Trimming removed 4 bases from V and 8 bases from J; junction bases left unmatched: 12. Germline V gene data show CDR1 as SGHRS and CDR2 as YFSETQ.

This clonotype was counted between two and nine times. The chain uses TRBV6-5 and TRBJ2-7; TRBD1 aligns across 7 bases. Trimming cost V 1 base and J 5 bases; bases outside gene matches: 2. Germline V lookup: CDR1 MNHEY, CDR2 SVGAGI. The CDR3 length is 13 residues. The CDR3 sequence: CASSYYQGDEQYF. The CDR3 coding sequence is TGTGCCAGCAGTTACTACCAGGGGGACGAGCAGTACTTC.

The CDR3 region has the DNA TGTGCCAGCAGCCCCTCTACCGGGACTTCCAATGAGCAGTTCTTC. This gives the protein CASSPSTGTSNEQFF. The chain couples TRBV6-5 to TRBJ2-1; possible D gene TRBD2, 6 bases. The germline V gene encodes CDR1 MNHEY and CDR2 SVGAGI. The CDR3 is 15 residues long. V was pared by 6 bases and J by 6 bases, with 18 bases between.

This chain uses TRBV24-1 with TRBJ2-2; no firm D call. Trimming cost V 6 bases and J 3 bases, with 25 bases left between them. Germline lookup yields CDR1 KGHDR and CDR2 SFDVKD. This CDR3 spans 19 amino acids. The CDR3 spells CATSSMLSAVRADTGELFF. DNA of the CDR3: TGTGCCACCAGTTCAATGTTATCGGCTGTACGGGCTGACACCGGGGAGCTGTTTTTT.

The V and J genes are TRBV7-9 and TRBJ2-1, with 9 bases matching TRBD2. The CDR3 is 17 residues long. Trimming cost V 5 bases and J 6 bases; bases outside gene matches: 14. The V gene's germline CDR1 is SEHNR and CDR2 FQNEAQ (reference sequence). The CDR3 sequence: CASSPPAGGSSGNEQFF. The CDR3 DNA is TGTGCCAGCAGCCCGCCAGCGGGGGGCAGCTCGGGCAATGAGCAGTTCTTC. Full variable domain (missing parts from reference TRBV7-9 and TRBJ2-1): DTGVSQNPRHKITKRGQNVTFRCDPISEHNRLYWYRQTLGQGPEFLTYFQNEAQLEKSRLLSDRFSAERPKGSFSTLEIQRTEQGDSAMYLCASSPPAGGSSGNEQFFGPGTRLTVL.

The chain combines TRBV2 with TRBJ2-5; 13 bases map to TRBD2. CDR1 is SNHLY and CDR2 is FYNNEI in the germline V gene. The CDR3 runs to 15 residues. The V gene end was trimmed by 6 bases and the J gene end by 13 bases; junction bases not matched to a gene: 14. This CDR3 reads CASSPGTSGAQPPYF. Here the CDR3 DNA reads TGTGCCAGCAGCCCCGGGACTAGCGGGGCCCAACCTCCGTACTTC.

This clonotype was counted many times. The chain links TRBV20-1 to TRBJ2-5; no firm D call. Germline assignment: CDR1 DFQATT and CDR2 SNEGSKA (reference sequence). The CDR3 consists of 13 residues. The CDR3 DNA reads as TGCAGCTCACGCCGGAGTAGCCCAGCGACCCAGTACTTC. Translated: CSSRRSSPATQYF.

This clonotype occurred a few times. J is TRBJ2-2 and V is TRBV7-9; 9 bases agree with TRBD1. The CDR3 loop spans 16 amino acids. CDR1 is SEHNR, CDR2 FQNEAQ, per germline (reference sequence). V dropped 5 bases and J dropped 2; count of bases not matched to a gene: 6. For the CDR3, the DNA is TGTGCCAGCAGCGGAACAGGGGGCGCAAACACCGGGGAGCTGTTTTTT. Translation: CASSGTGGANTGELFF.

This clonotype was seen a handful of times. The V gene is TRBV12-3 or TRBV12-4, the J gene TRBJ1-1; weak D call: TRBD1 (6 bases). Trimming took 6 bases from V and 10 from J, leaving 21 bases between them. This CDR3 contains 14 residues. CDR3 nucleotide sequence: TGTGCCAGCAGCAAAGGTGTGGGGGCGATTGGAGCTTTCTTT. Amino acids: CASSKGVGAIGAFF.

The genes are TRBV5-5 and TRBJ1-1; possibly TRBD1 for D (5 bases). Deletions cut 1 base from V and 6 bases from J, with 10 bases between. This CDR3 comprises 13 residues. Looked up from germline, CDR1 is SGHKS and CDR2 is YYEKEE (reference sequence). DNA of the CDR3: TGTGCCAGCAGCTTGACCACGGGACCTGAAGCTTTCTTT. Its protein product is CASSLTTGPEAFF.

This clonotype has a handful of counts. CDR3 amino acids: CASSLDFRGAEAFF. CDR3 nucleotides: TGTGCCAGCAGCTTGGACTTTAGGGGAGCTGAAGCTTTCTTT. This chain links TRBV5-4 with TRBJ1-1; D is possibly TRBD1 (5 bases). The CDR3 contains 14 residues. Germline V gene sequence: CDR1 SGHNT, CDR2 YYREEE (reference sequence). The V end lost 0 bases, the J end lost 6 bases, and 12 bases lay between the germline ends.

V and J are TRBV6-5 and TRBJ2-1; 13 positions agree with TRBD2. The junction had 6 bases not matched to a gene; V was cut back by 0 bases and J by 10 bases. CDR3 length equals 16 residues. Germline lookup yields CDR1 MNHEY and CDR2 SVGAGI. The CDR3 DNA reads as TGTGCCAGCAGTTACTCTGGACTAGCGGGAGTCCGAGAGCAGTTCTTC. This codes for CASSYSGLAGVREQFF.

The chain employs TRBV5-6 and TRBJ2-1; tentative D call: TRBD1 (5 bases). V was shortened by 0 bases and J by 12 bases, with 13 bases between the two germline ends. The CDR3 is 13 residues long. Germline CDR1 and CDR2: SGHDT and YYEEEE. The CDR3 DNA sequence: TGTGCCAGCAGCTTGGAAGTAGGGGTGCGGCAGTTCTTC. Amino acid sequence: CASSLEVGVRQFF.

There are many counts of this clonotype. The chain uses TRBV7-6 and TRBJ2-5; D is uncertain. The CDR3 runs 13 residues. With 3 bases removed from V and 2 bases from J, the gap between germline ends came to 7 bases. Germline loops: CDR1 SGHVS, CDR2 FNYEAQ. CDR3 DNA: TGTGCCAGCAGCTTTGCTAGACAAGAGACCCAGTACTTC. This translates into CASSFARQETQYF.

The V and J genes are TRBV30 and TRBJ2-5; D call uncertain. There are 11 residues in the CDR3. Looked up from germline, CDR1 is GTSNPN and CDR2 is SVGIG (reference sequence). Trimming removed 0 bases at V and 4 bases at J, with 3 bases between. CDR3 sequence: CAWSVLETQYF. DNA of the CDR3: TGTGCCTGGAGTGTACTAGAGACCCAGTACTTC. Drawing the rest from reference TRBV30 and TRBJ2-5, the complete variable domain is SQTIHQWPATLVQPVGSPLSLECTVEGTSNPNLYWYRQAAGRGLQLLFYSVGIGQISSEVPQNLSASRPQDRQFILSSKKLLLSDSGFYLCAWSVLETQYFGPGTRLLVL.

Ten or more counts support this clonotype. The genes are TRBV7-9 and TRBJ2-1; TRBD2 matches 14 bases. V lost 0 bases to trimming and J lost 6 bases; unmatched junction nucleotides: 1. CDR1 is SEHNR and CDR2 is FQNEAQ in the germline V gene (reference sequence). The CDR3 is made up of 16 amino acids. CDR3 sequence reads: CASSLAGLAGGNEQFF. CDR3 in DNA: TGTGCCAGCAGCTTAGCCGGACTAGCGGGGGGCAATGAGCAGTTCTTC.

The count of this clonotype is one. The chain has TRBV20-1 and TRBJ1-1; D is perhaps TRBD1 (5 bases). CDR3 length: 14 residues. The V gene lost 1 base and the J gene lost 1 base, with 10 bases spanning the gap. Germline CDR1 and CDR2: DFQATT and SNEGSKA (reference sequence). CDR3 DNA: TGCAGTGCTAGAGTGGACACTACGAACACTGAAGCTTTCTTT. The encoded protein is CSARVDTTNTEAFF.